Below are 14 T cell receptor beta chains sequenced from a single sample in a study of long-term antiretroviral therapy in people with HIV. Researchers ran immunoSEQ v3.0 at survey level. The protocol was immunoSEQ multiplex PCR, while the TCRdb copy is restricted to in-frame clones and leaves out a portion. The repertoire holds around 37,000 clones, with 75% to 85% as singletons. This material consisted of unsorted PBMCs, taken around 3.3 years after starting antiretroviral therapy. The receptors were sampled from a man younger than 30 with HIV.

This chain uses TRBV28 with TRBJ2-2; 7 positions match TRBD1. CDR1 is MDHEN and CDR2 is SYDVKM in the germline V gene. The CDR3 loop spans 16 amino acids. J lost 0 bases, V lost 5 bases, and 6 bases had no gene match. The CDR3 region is CASSPTTGPNTGELFF. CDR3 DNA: TGTGCCAGCAGTCCTACGACAGGGCCGAACACCGGGGAGCTGTTTTTT.

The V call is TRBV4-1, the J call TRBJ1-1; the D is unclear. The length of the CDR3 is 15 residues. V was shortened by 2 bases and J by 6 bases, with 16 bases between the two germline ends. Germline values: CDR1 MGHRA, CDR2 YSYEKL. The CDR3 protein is CASSQINVGIAEAFF. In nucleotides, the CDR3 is TGCGCCAGCAGCCAAATCAACGTGGGGATTGCTGAAGCTTTCTTT.

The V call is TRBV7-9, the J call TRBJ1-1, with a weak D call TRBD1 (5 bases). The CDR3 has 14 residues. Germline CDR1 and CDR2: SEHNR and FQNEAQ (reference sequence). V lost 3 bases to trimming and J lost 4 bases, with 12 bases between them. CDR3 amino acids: CASSFSGGFTEAFF. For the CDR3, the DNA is TGTGCCAGCAGCTTTAGCGGGGGATTCACTGAAGCTTTCTTT.

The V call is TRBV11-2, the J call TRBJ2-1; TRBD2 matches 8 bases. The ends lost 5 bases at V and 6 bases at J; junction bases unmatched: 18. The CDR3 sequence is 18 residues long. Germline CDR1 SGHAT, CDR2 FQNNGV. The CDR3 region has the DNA TGTGCCAGCAGCAGTCCGGGACTAGGTACAACGAATCCCAATGAGCAGTTCTTC. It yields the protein CASSSPGLGTTNPNEQFF.

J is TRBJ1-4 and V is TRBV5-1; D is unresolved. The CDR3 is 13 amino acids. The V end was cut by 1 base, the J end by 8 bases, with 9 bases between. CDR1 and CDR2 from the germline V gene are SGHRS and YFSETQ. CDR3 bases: TGCGCCAGCAGCTTGACCGTGCGGGAAAAACTGTTTTTT. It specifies CASSLTVREKLFF.

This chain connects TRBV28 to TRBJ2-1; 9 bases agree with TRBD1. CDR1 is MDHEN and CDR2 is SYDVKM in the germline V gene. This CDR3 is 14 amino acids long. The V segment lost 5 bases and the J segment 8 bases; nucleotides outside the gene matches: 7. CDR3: CASSPGQGIDEQFF. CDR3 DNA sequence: TGTGCCAGCAGTCCCGGACAGGGGATCGATGAGCAGTTCTTC.

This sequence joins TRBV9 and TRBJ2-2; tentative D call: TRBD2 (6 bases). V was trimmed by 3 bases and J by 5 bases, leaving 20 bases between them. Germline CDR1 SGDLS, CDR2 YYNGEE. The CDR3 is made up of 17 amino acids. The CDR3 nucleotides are TGTGCCAGCAGCGCAACGCTGGGTGGTAGCGGAACCGGGGAGCTGTTTTTT. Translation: CASSATLGGSGTGELFF.

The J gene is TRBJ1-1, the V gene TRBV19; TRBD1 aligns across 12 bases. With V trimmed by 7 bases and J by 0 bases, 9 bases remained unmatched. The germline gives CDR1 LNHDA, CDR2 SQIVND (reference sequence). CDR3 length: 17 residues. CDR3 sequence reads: CASISRDRGHLNTEAFF. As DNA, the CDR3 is TGTGCCAGTATTTCCAGGGACAGGGGGCATCTGAACACTGAAGCTTTCTTT.

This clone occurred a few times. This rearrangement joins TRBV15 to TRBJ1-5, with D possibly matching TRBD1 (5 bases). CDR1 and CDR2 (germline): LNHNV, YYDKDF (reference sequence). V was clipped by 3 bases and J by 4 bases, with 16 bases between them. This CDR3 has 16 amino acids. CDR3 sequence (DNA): TGTGCCACCAGCAGGAGGGTCAGGGCTGATAATCAGCCCCAGCATTTT. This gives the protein CATSRRVRADNQPQHF.

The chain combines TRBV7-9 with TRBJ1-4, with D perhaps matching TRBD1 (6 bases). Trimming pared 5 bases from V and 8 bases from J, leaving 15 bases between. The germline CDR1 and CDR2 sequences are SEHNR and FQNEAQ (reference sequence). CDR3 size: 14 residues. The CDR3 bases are TGTGCCAGCAGCAAAGCACAGGGTCAGGAAAAACTGTTTTTT. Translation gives CASSKAQGQEKLFF.

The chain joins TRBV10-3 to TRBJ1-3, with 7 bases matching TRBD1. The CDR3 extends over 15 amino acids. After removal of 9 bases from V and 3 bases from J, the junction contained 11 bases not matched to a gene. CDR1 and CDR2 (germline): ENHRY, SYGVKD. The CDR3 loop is CAMTGWISLGNTIYF. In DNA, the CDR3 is TGTGCCATGACAGGGTGGATCTCCCTTGGAAACACCATATATTTT.

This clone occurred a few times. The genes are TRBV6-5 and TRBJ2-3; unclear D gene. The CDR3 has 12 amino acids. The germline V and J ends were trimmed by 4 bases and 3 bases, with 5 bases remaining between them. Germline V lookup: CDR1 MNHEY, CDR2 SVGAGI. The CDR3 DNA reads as TGTGCCAGCAGTTCTGTGACAGATACGCAGTATTTT. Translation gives CASSSVTDTQYF.

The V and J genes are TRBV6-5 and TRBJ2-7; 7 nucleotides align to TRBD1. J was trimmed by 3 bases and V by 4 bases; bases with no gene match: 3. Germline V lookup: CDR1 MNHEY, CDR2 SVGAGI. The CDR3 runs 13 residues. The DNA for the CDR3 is TGTGCCAGCAGTTTACAGGGGAGCTACGAGCAGTACTTC. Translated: CASSLQGSYEQYF.

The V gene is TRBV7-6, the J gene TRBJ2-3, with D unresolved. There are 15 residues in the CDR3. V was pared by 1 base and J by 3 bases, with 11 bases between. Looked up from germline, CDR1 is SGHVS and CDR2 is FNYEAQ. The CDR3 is CASSLVQERTDTQYF. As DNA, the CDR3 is TGTGCCAGCAGCTTAGTCCAGGAACGGACAGATACGCAGTATTTT. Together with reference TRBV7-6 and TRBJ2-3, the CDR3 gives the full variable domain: GAGVSQSPRYKVTKRGQDVALRCDPISGHVSLYWYRQALGQGPEFLTYFNYEAQQDKSGLPNDRFSAERPEGSISTLTIQRTEQRDSAMYRCASSLVQERTDTQYFGPGTRLTVL.